The rows below give T cell receptor beta chains drawn from one sample of a study of OX40 agonist ivuxolimab in advanced cancers. Profiling relied on immunoSEQ multiplex PCR, and the TCRdb table lists in-frame clones only, not all of them. The sample carries about 95,000 clones, over 75% recorded once. The input for sequencing was CD4+ or CD8+ T cells sorted from blood, taken in a trial of the OX40 agonist ivuxolimab. These receptors were taken from an adult with an advanced solid tumor such as melanoma, head and neck, liver or kidney cancer. The CDR3 runs from the conserved cysteine through the conserved F or W. The D gene is left open where the match is weak. Size values are once, few and many counts, or a class for expanded clones, and some rows have none.

abundance	v_gene	d_gene	j_gene	CDR3nt	CDR3aa
.	TRBV7-8	.	TRBJ1-6	TGTGCCAGCAGCGCCCGTGGGTCACCCCTCCACTTT	CASSARGSPLHF
.	TRBV27	.	TRBJ2-7	TGTGCCAGCAGTTGGGGACTCAGCTACGAGCAGTACTTC	CASSWGLSYEQYF
.	TRBV5-4	TRBD2	TRBJ2-2	TGTGCCAGCAGCTTAGCCGGGACTATGAACACCGGGGAGCTGTTTTTT	CASSLAGTMNTGELFF
.	TRBV19	.	TRBJ2-5	TGTGCCAGTAGTATAGTAGGCGGGACAGAGACCCAGTACTTC	CASSIVGGTETQYF
.	TRBV27	.	TRBJ2-3	TGTGCCAGCAGTTTCTGGCGTTCTAGCACAGATACGCAGTATTTT	CASSFWRSSTDTQYF
.	TRBV6-5	TRBD1	TRBJ2-7	TGTGCCAGCAGCACTACCGGGACAGGGCTCTACGAGCAGTACTTC	CASSTTGTGLYEQYF
.	TRBV6-5	.	TRBJ2-5	TGTGCCAGCAGTTACTCACCATTGGAGACCCAGTACTTC	CASSYSPLETQYF
.	TRBV28	.	TRBJ2-6	TGTGCCAGCAGCTATGGACTATCCTCTGGGGCCAACGTCCTGACTTTC	CASSYGLSSGANVLTF
.	TRBV7-9	.	TRBJ2-5	TGTGCCAGCAGCTTCCTAGGGGGGATGGGGTCGTACCAAGAGACCCAGTACTTC	CASSFLGGMGSYQETQYF
few	TRBV11-3	.	TRBJ2-1	TGTGCCAGCAGCTTAGATAGGGGCTCCTACAATGAGCAGTTCTTC	CASSLDRGSYNEQFF
.	TRBV29-1	.	TRBJ2-7	TGCAGCGTCGAGCAGGGCTACGAGCAGTACTTC	CSVEQGYEQYF
.	TRBV7-9	TRBD2	TRBJ2-1	TGTGCCAGCAGCACCACGGGCCTAGCGGGAGGGCTTGGGAGCAGGGAGCAGTTCTTC	CASSTTGLAGGLGSREQFF
.	TRBV5-4	.	TRBJ2-1	TGTGCCAGCAGCGTCCCGGGACTTAAAAACAATGAGCAGTTCTTC	CASSVPGLKNNEQFF
.	TRBV7-8	.	TRBJ1-2	TGTGCCAGCAGCTTAGTTCACCCCGGGGGCTATGGCTACACCTTC	CASSLVHPGGYGYTF
once	TRBV29-1	.	TRBJ2-5	TGCAGCGTTGCCGGACAGTTCCAAGAGACCCAGTACTTC	CSVAGQFQETQYF
.	TRBV5-1	.	TRBJ2-3	TGCGCCAGCAGCTTTAGACAGGCAGATACGCAGTATTTT	CASSFRQADTQYF
.	TRBV27	.	TRBJ2-3	TGTGCCAGCAGTTTTGAGCGGCCCACAGATACGCAGTATTTT	CASSFERPTDTQYF
.	TRBV7-9	TRBD2	TRBJ2-3	TGTGCCAGCAGCTTTGGTAGCGGGAGTGATACGCAGTATTTT	CASSFGSGSDTQYF
.	TRBV6-4	TRBD2	TRBJ2-1	TGTGCCAGCAGTGACGGACTAGCGGGTTACAATGAGCAGTTCTTC	CASSDGLAGYNEQFF
.	TRBV6-6	TRBD1	TRBJ1-2	TGTGCCAGCAGTACCGGGACAGGGGGCGGCTACACCTTC	CASSTGTGGGYTF
.	TRBV12-5	.	TRBJ2-1	TGTGCTAGTGCCGAGGTAGGGTACAATGAGCAGTTCTTC	CASAEVGYNEQFF
.	TRBV25-1	.	TRBJ2-7	TGTGCCAGCAGTGAATATAGGGGGGCGGGAGCTTCCTACGAGCAGTACTTC	CASSEYRGAGASYEQYF
.	TRBV2	.	TRBJ2-3	TGTGCCAGCCTGTTGGTTAGAATTGGGGTTGCGCAGTATTTT	CASLLVRIGVAQYF
.	TRBV28	.	TRBJ2-1	TGTGCCAGCAGTTATGCTCGCCTTATCTCGTTCAATGAGCAGTTCTTC	CASSYARLISFNEQFF
.	TRBV18	.	TRBJ2-7	TGTGCCAGCTCACCGGAAGGGGCCGGCTCCTACGAGCAGTACTTC	CASSPEGAGSYEQYF
.	TRBV7-2	.	TRBJ2-1	TGTGCCAGCAGCTTAGCGGGTGGGGGTAATGAGCAGTTCTTC	CASSLAGGGNEQFF
.	TRBV7-2	.	TRBJ2-3	TGTGCCAGCAGCCTATCCCTTGATCCCCTGGGGAGGGATACGCAGTATTTT	CASSLSLDPLGRDTQYF
.	TRBV27	TRBD1	TRBJ1-2	TGTGCCGCATTTGACAGGGTTGGGGGCTACACCTTC	CAAFDRVGGYTF
.	TRBV7-8	.	TRBJ2-2	TGTGCCAGCAGCCGGAGGGTGGGGACCGGGGAGCTGTTTTTT	CASSRRVGTGELFF
.	TRBV30	.	TRBJ2-7	TGTGCCTGGAGTGTTGGGGCAACTATATACGAGCAGTACTTC	CAWSVGATIYEQYF
.	TRBV7-3	TRBD2	TRBJ2-2	TGTGCCAGCAGCTTATCCACTAGCGGCACCGGGGAGCTGTTTTTT	CASSLSTSGTGELFF
.	TRBV2	.	TRBJ2-1	TGTGCCAGCAGTGAGACCTTTGGTGAGCAGTTCTTC	CASSETFGEQFF
once	TRBV5-1	.	TRBJ2-1	TGCGCCAGCAGCTTAGGTGTCGCCTACAATGAGCAGTTCTTC	CASSLGVAYNEQFF
.	TRBV15	.	TRBJ2-3	TGTGCCACCAGCAGAGTCCGGGGTGCAGGAACAGATACGCAGTATTTT	CATSRVRGAGTDTQYF
.	TRBV4-1	.	TRBJ2-3	TGCGCCAGCAGCCAAGATGCGCGCAGGGCCCAAGGAGATACGCAGTATTTT	CASSQDARRAQGDTQYF
.	TRBV15	.	TRBJ2-1	TGTGCCACCGGCAGAGGAGGGGGTGAGCAGTTCTTC	CATGRGGGEQFF
.	TRBV2	.	TRBJ2-2	TGTGCCAGCCTCCTCGGGGGCCTCGGGGAGCTGTTTTTT	CASLLGGLGELFF
.	TRBV9	.	TRBJ1-4	TGTGCCAGCAGCGTAGCGACGGGGGAAGGGGAAAAACTGTTTTTT	CASSVATGEGEKLFF
few	TRBV6-4	TRBD1	TRBJ2-1	TGTGCCAGCAGCCGGGACAGGAACAATGAGCAGTTCTTC	CASSRDRNNEQFF
.	TRBV9	TRBD2	TRBJ2-1	TGTGCCAGCAGCGTAAGGACTAGCGGCGATGAGCAGTTCTTC	CASSVRTSGDEQFF
.	TRBV5-6	TRBD1	TRBJ2-1	TGTGCCAGCAGCCCGCCCGGGACAGGTACCTACAATGAGCAGTTCTTC	CASSPPGTGTYNEQFF